This T cell receptor (beta chain) was recorded in a study of T cell responses to AZD1222 COVID-19 vaccine. On this clone itself: The target antigen is unknown.

The assay was immunoSEQ multiplex PCR, and TCRdb's table has in-frame clones only and misses some. The table records tens of thousands of clones, around 80% of them present only once. The study's findings and limits: The study reported that nearly half of spike-specific TCRs target unmutated variant regions.

The clonotype comes from an adult in good health. Material: peripheral blood, obtained on day 0 of AZD1222 vaccination.

The CDR3 DNA sequence: TGTGCCAGCAGCCCCTGGACTAGCGAGACCTACGAGCAGTACTTC. Translating gives CASSPWTSETYEQYF. The chain uses TRBV7-2 and TRBJ2-7, with 9 bases aligning to TRBD2. Germline lookup yields CDR1 SGHTA and CDR2 FQGNSA. This CDR3 is 15 amino acids long. V shed 5 bases, J shed 2 bases, and the junction held 7 bases outside the gene matches. The full variable domain, rest sourced from reference TRBV7-2 and TRBJ2-7, is GAGVSQSPSNKVTEKGKDVELRCDPISGHTALYWYRQSLGQGLEFLIYFQGNSAPDKSGLPSDRFSAERTGGSVSTLTIQRTQQEDSAVYLCASSPWTSETYEQYFGPGTRLTVT.